These 18 T cell receptor beta chains share one sample of origin, sequenced in a study of Ad26.COV2.S vaccination and SARS-CoV-2 variants. The treatment here: some 20 received Ad26.COV2.S at low or high dose, single or two shots; 5 received placebo; per-sample allocation not given. Specimens were obtained on day 63 following the first vaccine or placebo injection. The repertoire was sequenced with immunoSEQ multiplex PCR; TCRdb's copy has only in-frame clones and lacks some. This sample has around 350,000 clones, with approximately 85% found just once. The sample in question was peripheral blood, obtained in a trial of Ad26.COV2.S vaccine versus placebo. These receptors all stem from a person aged 18-65 years who received the Ad26.COV2.S COVID-19 vaccine or a placebo.

A single count supports this clone. This chain joins TRBV7-2 and TRBJ2-7, with 13 bases aligning to TRBD2. V was pared by 1 base and J by 3 bases, with 3 bases of the junction left unmatched. Germline lookup yields CDR1 SGHTA and CDR2 FQGNSA. This CDR3 region has 16 residues. CDR3 coding DNA: TGTGCCAGCAGCTTAGTTGGGACTAGCGGGAACTACGAGCAGTACTTC. Protein: CASSLVGTSGNYEQYF. The variable domain in full, with the rest retrieved from reference TRBV7-2 and TRBJ2-7, is GAGVSQSPSNKVTEKGKDVELRCDPISGHTALYWYRQSLGQGLEFLIYFQGNSAPDKSGLPSDRFSAERTGGSVSTLTIQRTQQEDSAVYLCASSLVGTSGNYEQYFGPGTRLTVT.

The J gene is TRBJ2-7, the V gene TRBV7-9; D is possibly TRBD1 (6 bases). This CDR3 is 15 amino acids long. Trimming pared 1 base from V and 3 bases from J, leaving 13 bases between. From germline, CDR1 is SEHNR and CDR2 FQNEAQ (reference sequence). CDR3 DNA sequence: TGTGCCAGCAGCTTAGGTAGGGGGACAATCTACGAGCAGTACTTC. Translation: CASSLGRGTIYEQYF.

The CDR3: CASSAAPGLVVTEAFF. The DNA for the CDR3 is TGTGCCAGCAGTGCCGCCCCGGGGCTCGTAGTGACTGAAGCTTTCTTT. The chain carries TRBV27 and TRBJ1-1; the D gene is possibly TRBD1 (5 bases). Deletions cut 5 bases from V and 5 bases from J, with 21 bases between. Germline V gene lookup returns CDR1 MNHEY and CDR2 SMNVEV (reference sequence). This CDR3 comprises 16 residues.

This clone showed up just a few times. The gene calls are TRBV5-6 and TRBJ1-5; D not resolved. The V and J ends lost 4 bases and 0 bases respectively, with 11 bases between them. Germline V lookup: CDR1 SGHDT, CDR2 YYEEEE. The CDR3 sequence is 15 residues long. The CDR3 loop is CASSGRGYSNQPQHF. The CDR3 nucleotides are TGTGCCAGCAGCGGCAGAGGTTATAGCAATCAGCCCCAGCATTTT.

This sequence joins TRBV5-6 and TRBJ2-1, with D uncertain. The germline V and J ends were trimmed by 0 bases and 0 bases, with 10 bases remaining between them. This CDR3 comprises 16 residues. The germline V gene has CDR1 SGHDT and CDR2 YYEEEE. The CDR3 protein is CASSLAGGYSYNEQFF. The CDR3 DNA is TGTGCCAGCAGCTTGGCTGGCGGTTACTCCTACAATGAGCAGTTCTTC.

The gene calls are TRBV2 and TRBJ2-1, with TRBD2 matching 11 bases. Germline trimming cut 4 bases from V and 4 bases from J; bases unmatched to any gene: 0. Germline CDR1 reads SNHLY; CDR2 reads FYNNEI. The CDR3 loop spans 14 amino acids. The CDR3 region has the DNA TGTGCCAGCAGTGGGACTAGCGGGTACAATGAGCAGTTCTTC. Translation gives CASSGTSGYNEQFF.

The gene calls are TRBV30 and TRBJ1-2, with 10 bases lining up with TRBD1. Germline CDR1 reads GTSNPN; CDR2 reads SVGIG (reference sequence). CDR3 size: 15 residues. The V gene end was trimmed by 3 bases and the J gene end by 8 bases; junction bases not matched to a gene: 12. As DNA, the CDR3 is TGTGCCTGGAGCCCCGGGGTGGGACAGGGGTTCGGCTACACCTTC. Amino acids: CAWSPGVGQGFGYTF.

The rearrangement links TRBV7-2 to TRBJ1-3; D gene uncertain. From germline, CDR1 is SGHTA and CDR2 FQGNSA. The CDR3 extends over 13 amino acids. Trimming stripped 5 bases from V and 0 bases from J, with 5 bases between. CDR3 region: CASSVYSGNTIYF. CDR3 coding DNA: TGTGCCAGCAGCGTTTACTCTGGAAACACCATATATTTT.

The V call is TRBV7-2, the J call TRBJ1-3; no clear D. CDR3 length: 14 amino acids. Trimming stripped 0 bases from V and 8 bases from J, with 11 bases between. Germline-derived CDR1 and CDR2 are SGHTA and FQGNSA. CDR3 nucleotides: TGTGCCAGCAGCTTAGCCCCTACCAAGGACACCATATATTTT. Its protein product is CASSLAPTKDTIYF.

The V and J genes are TRBV5-1 and TRBJ1-1, with 10 positions matching TRBD1. With V trimmed by 5 bases and J by 10 bases, 8 bases remained unmatched. Germline CDR1 SGHRS, CDR2 YFSETQ. This CDR3 is built from 13 residues. The CDR3 loop is CASSLGTGDSAFF. The CDR3 DNA reads as TGCGCCAGCAGTCTCGGGACAGGGGATTCAGCTTTCTTT.

The J gene is TRBJ2-1, the V gene TRBV28, with no clear D. Trimming left V 6 bases short and J 7 bases short, with 10 bases between. The CDR3 consists of 12 residues. The germline V gene has CDR1 MDHEN and CDR2 SYDVKM. DNA for the CDR3: TGTGCCAGCAGACAAACACGGAATGAGCAGTTCTTC. Translated: CASRQTRNEQFF.

V usage is TRBV3-1 (or the pseudogene TRBV3-2) and J usage is TRBJ2-5; no reliable D call. The CDR3 loop spans 10 amino acids. The V end was cut by 8 bases, the J end by 6 bases, with 7 bases between. Germline CDR1 and CDR2: LGHDT and YNNKEL (reference sequence). CDR3 sequence: CASSAQTQYF. The DNA of the CDR3 is TGTGCCAGCTCTGCCCAGACCCAGTACTTC.

This clone was recorded a few times. The chain has TRBV18 and TRBJ1-5; 7 nucleotides align to TRBD1. Germline V CDR1 and CDR2: KGHSH, LQKENI. This CDR3 comprises 14 residues. V dropped 1 base and J dropped 6; count of bases not matched to a gene: 3. This chain's CDR3 is CASSPQGAPQPQHF. As DNA, the CDR3 is TGTGCCAGCTCACCACAGGGGGCACCTCAGCCCCAGCATTTT.

This chain links TRBV11-2 with TRBJ2-3, with 13 positions matching TRBD2. V lost 8 bases to trimming and J lost 5 bases; unmatched junction nucleotides: 4. Germline V CDR1 and CDR2: SGHAT, FQNNGV. The CDR3 runs to 14 residues. The CDR3 sequence: CASAGLAGRDTQYF. The CDR3 DNA reads TGTGCCAGCGCGGGACTAGCGGGAAGAGATACGCAGTATTTT.

The CDR3 region is CSASVGAGTSYEQYF. The DNA of the CDR3 is TGCAGTGCTAGTGTAGGGGCAGGAACCTCCTACGAGCAGTACTTC. The chain couples TRBV20-1 to TRBJ2-7, with a tentative D call TRBD1 (5 bases). Trimming removed 3 bases from V and 0 bases from J, with 15 bases in between. The CDR3 spans 15 residues. Per germline, CDR1 DFQATT and CDR2 SNEGSKA (reference sequence).

The CDR3 DNA is TGTGCCAGCAGCCAAGGCGGCCCGAGTCTTCAGTACTTC. It codes for CASSQGGPSLQYF. The chain recombines TRBV3-1 (or the pseudogene TRBV3-2) with TRBJ2-4; D unclear. Germline lookup yields CDR1 LGHDT and CDR2 YNNKEL (reference sequence). This CDR3 region has 13 residues. Trimming took off 1 base at V and 11 bases at J, with 12 bases between the two ends.

DNA of the CDR3: TGTGCCAGCAGTTACCTTTCGACAGGGTGGAACTATGGCTACACCTTC. This translates into CASSYLSTGWNYGYTF. The rearrangement links TRBV6-2 or TRBV6-3 to TRBJ1-2; 7 bases match TRBD1. CDR3 length: 16 amino acids. Germline V lookup: CDR1 MNHEY, CDR2 SVGEGT. The ends lost 2 bases at V and 2 bases at J; junction bases unmatched: 8.

The J gene is TRBJ2-2, the V gene TRBV11-3; TRBD1 agrees at 9 bases. There are 15 residues in the CDR3. Trimming cost V 8 bases and J 3 bases; bases outside gene matches: 7. Germline CDR1 SGHNT, CDR2 YENEEA. This chain's CDR3 is CASSNRGLDTGELFF. The CDR3 DNA follows: TGTGCCAGCTCCAACAGGGGGCTCGACACCGGGGAGCTGTTTTTT.